This is a list of T cell receptor beta chains from one sample in a study of blood T cells in healthy people across ages. TCRdb itself ran the 5' RACE reads through MiXCR, one entry per CDR3 protein. The sample holds approximately 730,000 distinct CDR3 sequences, approximately 55% seen once. Sequenced: blood. These receptors originate from a man older than 75 in good health. The CDR3 runs from the conserved cysteine through the conserved F or W. The D gene is left open where the match is weak. Clone size appears in some rows only: once, few, many, or a class for an expanded clone.

cdr3_aa cdr3_nt j_call clone_size d_call v_call
CAISTTHNEQFF TGTGCCATCAGTACGACCCACAATGAGCAGTTCTTC TRBJ2-1 . . TRBV10-3
CASSLHNVAKNIQYF TGTGCCAGCAGCTTACATAACGTAGCCAAAAACATTCAGTACTTC TRBJ2-4 few . TRBV11-2
CSAAPGTGNEQFF TGCAGCGCCGCCCCCGGGACAGGGAATGAGCAGTTCTTC TRBJ2-1 . TRBD1 TRBV29-1
CASIKRSSGETQYF TGTGCCAGCATAAAAAGGAGCAGTGGGGAGACCCAGTACTTC TRBJ2-5 . . TRBV6-1
CASNRKRTGNTYEQYF TGTGCCAGCAACCGGAAGCGGACAGGAAATACCTACGAGCAGTACTTC TRBJ2-7 . TRBD1 TRBV6-5
CASSLSGGYADTQYF TGTGCCAGCAGTTTAAGCGGGGGTTACGCAGATACGCAGTATTTT TRBJ2-3 . TRBD2 TRBV27
CASSEVGQDSYEQYF TGTGCCAGCAGTGAAGTAGGACAGGACTCCTACGAGCAGTACTTC TRBJ2-7 . TRBD1 TRBV6-1
CSVGLRARSEAFF TGCAGCGTTGGTCTCAGGGCTAGGTCTGAAGCTTTCTTT TRBJ1-1 . . TRBV29-1
CASSKSSGSSYEQYF TGTGCCAGCAGCAAATCTAGCGGGAGCTCCTACGAGCAGTACTTC TRBJ2-7 . TRBD2 TRBV11-1
CSVRAGAGGFAYNEQFF TGCAGCGTCCGAGCGGGAGCGGGAGGATTTGCCTACAATGAGCAGTTCTTC TRBJ2-1 . TRBD2 TRBV29-1
CSAPGASHEQYF TGCAGTGCCCCCGGGGCCTCCCACGAGCAGTACTTC TRBJ2-7 . . TRBV20-1
CASSRGTYIQYF TGTGCCAGCAGTCGTGGTACTTACATTCAGTACTTC TRBJ2-4 . . TRBV28
CASSSNQGIEKLFF TGTGCCAGCAGCTCTAACCAGGGGATTGAAAAACTGTTTTTT TRBJ1-4 few . TRBV13
CASSPQSAKNIQYF TGTGCCAGCTCACCACAGTCAGCCAAAAACATTCAGTACTTC TRBJ2-4 . . TRBV18
CASSSGQSGNTIYF TGTGCCAGCAGCTCGGGACAGTCAGGAAACACCATATATTTT TRBJ1-3 . TRBD1 TRBV6-6
CSATGRHRGLEGYTF TGCAGTGCTACAGGTCGACATCGAGGGTTAGAGGGCTACACCTTC TRBJ1-2 . . TRBV20-1
CASHQLSSRGTQDTQYF TGTGCCAGCCACCAATTATCAAGCAGGGGTACACAAGATACGCAGTATTTT TRBJ2-3 once . TRBV18
CASSPGLAANNEQFF TGCGCCAGCAGCCCCGGACTAGCGGCTAACAATGAGCAGTTCTTC TRBJ2-1 . TRBD2 TRBV5-1
CSAYPNDPGTGGSEQYF TGCAGTGCTTATCCCAACGACCCCGGGACAGGGGGCTCCGAGCAGTACTTC TRBJ2-7 . TRBD1 TRBV20-1
CSVYGAVGEKLFF TGCAGCGTTTACGGGGCCGTAGGTGAAAAACTGTTTTTT TRBJ1-4 . . TRBV29-1
CASSGARAVDEQFF TGTGCCAGCAGTGGGGCCAGGGCGGTCGATGAGCAGTTCTTC TRBJ2-1 once . TRBV6-1
CASSPSGGVTEAFF TGTGCCAGCAGCCCGAGCGGGGGTGTCACTGAAGCTTTCTTT TRBJ1-1 . . TRBV9
CASRLQGAHGYTF TGTGCCAGCAGACTACAGGGTGCACATGGCTACACCTTC TRBJ1-2 few . TRBV6-5
CASSPWGGNYYGYTF TGTGCCAGCTCCCCATGGGGGGGGAATTACTATGGCTACACCTTC TRBJ1-2 . . TRBV6-5
CASKAGGYHTQYF TGTGCCAGCAAGGCAGGGGGTTACCATACGCAGTATTTT TRBJ2-3 few TRBD1 TRBV6-1
CASSLERGPTEAFF TGTGCCAGCAGCTTAGAACGGGGACCCACTGAAGCTTTCTTT TRBJ1-1 . . TRBV7-2
CANPGWREGRKTQYF TGTGCCAACCCCGGATGGCGGGAGGGCCGGAAGACCCAGTACTTC TRBJ2-5 . TRBD2 TRBV2
CASSLAGGPDNTQYF TGTGCCAGCAGTCTAGCGGGGGGACCGGACAATACGCAGTATTTT TRBJ2-3 few TRBD2 TRBV6-5
CASRSYRGYEQYF TGTGCCAGCAGATCTTACAGGGGCTACGAGCAGTACTTC TRBJ2-7 . TRBD1 TRBV6-5
CSVQSTAMDKNEQFF TGCAGCGTCCAAAGCACAGCCATGGACAAGAATGAGCAGTTCTTC TRBJ2-1 few . TRBV29-1
CASGLPGGEAFF TGTGCTAGTGGTCTCCCAGGGGGCGAAGCTTTCTTT TRBJ1-1 few TRBD1 TRBV12-5